A single sample is the source of the 15 T cell receptor beta chains below, sequenced in a study of shared clonotypes between healthy human individuals. Data came from immunoSEQ multiplex PCR; TCRdb stores just in-frame clones and leaves some out. The sample gives under 600,000 clones, roughly 98% of which show up once; 0.3% is in the top ten. CD45RO-negative, CCR7-selected cells formed the naive CD8 fraction, which excluded terminally differentiated effector memory CD45RA+ cells. Sequencing was done on a sample of naive CD8+ T cells sorted from blood. Source of these receptors: a man aged 25-45 years in good health.

This clone was picked up one time. The rearrangement uses TRBV14 and TRBJ2-2, with 10 bases matching TRBD2. V shed 1 base and J 8 bases; nucleotides not matched to a gene: 19. The length of the CDR3 is 20 residues. CDR1 and CDR2 from the germline V gene are SGHDN and FVKESK. DNA of the CDR3: TGTGCCAGCAGCCAAGCACAAGCGGGAGGGCGACTTGGGCGTCTAGGGGAGCTGTTTTTT. This codes for CASSQAQAGGRLGRLGELFF.

The DNA of the CDR3 is TGTGCCAGGAAACTCAGGGGGCTATTAGGCTACACCTTC. As protein: CARKLRGLLGYTF. The V gene is TRBV2, the J gene TRBJ1-2; 8 bases fit TRBD1. Germline lookup yields CDR1 SNHLY and CDR2 FYNNEI. V lost 9 bases and J lost 8; bases outside the gene matches: 11. The CDR3 consists of 13 residues.

This chain connects TRBV7-8 to TRBJ2-7, with D unclear. V was clipped by 5 bases and J by 1 base, with 15 bases between them. The CDR3 totals 15 residues. Germline lookup yields CDR1 SGHVS and CDR2 FQNEAQ. The chain's CDR3 is CASSTSPDVSYEQYF. Written as DNA, the CDR3 is TGTGCCAGCAGCACCTCGCCGGACGTATCCTACGAGCAGTACTTC.

V and J are TRBV5-1 and TRBJ2-7; D possibly corresponds to TRBD2 (6 bases). CDR3 size: 13 residues. Trimming removed 3 bases from V and 7 bases from J, with 14 bases in between. Germline assignment: CDR1 SGHRS and CDR2 YFSETQ. The CDR3 region is CASSSGDAGEQYF. The CDR3, as DNA: TGCGCCAGCAGCTCCGGGGACGCGGGGGAGCAGTACTTC.

The chain links TRBV25-1 to TRBJ2-6; D gene uncertain. The CDR3 runs to 18 residues. V lost 2 bases to trimming and J lost 0 bases, with 14 bases between them. Germline V CDR1 and CDR2: MGHDK, SYGVNS. CDR3 sequence (DNA): TGTGCCAGCAGTGAAGAACCCTCCCATGGCTCTGGGGCCAACGTCCTGACTTTC. This codes for CASSEEPSHGSGANVLTF. Using reference TRBV25-1 and TRBJ2-6 for the parts outside the CDR3, the full variable domain is EADIYQTPRYLVIGTGKKITLECSQTMGHDKMYWYQQDPGMELHLIHYSYGVNSTEKGDLSSESTVSRIRTEHFPLTLESARPSHTSQYLCASSEEPSHGSGANVLTFGAGSRLTVL.

The chain joins TRBV5-4 to TRBJ1-2; D perhaps matches TRBD1 (5 bases). Germline lookup yields CDR1 SGHNT and CDR2 YYREEE (reference sequence). The CDR3 sequence is 15 residues long. Trimming removed 3 bases at V and 6 bases at J, with 18 bases between. This CDR3 is CASSSWGLPGDGYTF. The CDR3 DNA reads as TGTGCCAGCAGCTCCTGGGGCCTACCCGGGGATGGCTACACCTTC.

This clone was detected once. The chain has TRBV7-8 and TRBJ2-1; perhaps TRBD2 as D (5 bases). Germline V gene data show CDR1 as SGHVS and CDR2 as FQNEAQ. V was pared by 6 bases and J by 1 base, with 13 bases between. The CDR3 spans 15 residues. The CDR3 here is CASSQLVSSYNEQFF. The CDR3, as DNA: TGTGCCAGCAGTCAACTAGTTTCTTCCTACAATGAGCAGTTCTTC. Together with reference TRBV7-8 and TRBJ2-1, the CDR3 gives the full variable domain: GAGVSQSPRYKVAKRGQDVALRCDPISGHVSLFWYQQALGQGPEFLTYFQNEAQLDKSGLPSDRFFAERPEGSVSTLKIQRTQQEDSAVYLCASSQLVSSYNEQFFGPGTRLTVL.

Written as DNA, the CDR3 is TGTGCCAGCAGTTACTCGAACCTTAATGAAAAACTGTTTTTT. Its translation is CASSYSNLNEKLFF. The chain uses TRBV6-5 and TRBJ1-4, with D unclear. Trimming stripped 0 bases from V and 4 bases from J, with 6 bases between. The CDR3 has 14 residues. Germline values: CDR1 MNHEY, CDR2 SVGAGI.

The CDR3 nucleotides are TGTGCCAGCAGCCTGAGGGGGGATGAAGCTTTCTTT. Protein: CASSLRGDEAFF. This chain connects TRBV9 to TRBJ1-1; D is perhaps TRBD1 (6 bases). The CDR3 totals 12 residues. V lost 4 bases, J lost 7 bases, and 11 bases lay in between. In germline, CDR1 is SGDLS, CDR2 YYNGEE.

This clone is a singleton in its sample. CDR3 amino acids: CASSPADRVLTGELFF. The CDR3 DNA follows: TGTGCCAGCAGCCCGGCCGACAGGGTGTTGACCGGGGAGCTGTTTTTT. The chain links TRBV7-9 to TRBJ2-2; 7 nucleotides line up with TRBD1. Germline V lookup: CDR1 SEHNR, CDR2 FQNEAQ (reference sequence). The V segment lost 5 bases and the J segment 5 bases; nucleotides outside the gene matches: 11. This CDR3 region has 16 residues.

The rearrangement joins TRBV9 to TRBJ2-3, with 12 bases identical to TRBD2. CDR1 is SGDLS and CDR2 is YYNGEE in the germline V gene. The V segment lost 3 bases and the J segment 0 bases; nucleotides outside the gene matches: 2. The CDR3 has 16 residues. The CDR3 region is CASSEGTSGSTDTQYF. For the CDR3, the DNA is TGTGCCAGCAGCGAGGGGACTAGCGGGAGCACAGATACGCAGTATTTT.

This chain connects TRBV9 to TRBJ2-3, with TRBD2 matching 7 bases. From germline, CDR1 is SGDLS and CDR2 YYNGEE. CDR3 size: 16 residues. The ends lost 0 bases at V and 2 bases at J; junction bases unmatched: 6. The CDR3 sequence: CASSVDPSGLTDTQYF. In nucleotides, the CDR3 is TGTGCCAGCAGCGTAGATCCTAGCGGCCTCACAGATACGCAGTATTTT.

To note about this clone: One end of the junction varies from germline; a read error may be responsible. The rearrangement links TRBV7-7 to TRBJ2-5; D gene unclear. The CDR3 is 13 residues long. The germline gives CDR1 SSHAT, CDR2 FNYEAQ (reference sequence). The CDR3 region is CASSLGTQETQYF. The DNA for the CDR3 is TGTGCTAGCAGCTTAGGTACCCAAGAGACCCAGTACTTC.

The gene calls are TRBV10-1 and TRBJ2-2, with TRBD1 matching over 7 bases. The CDR3 runs 15 residues. Germline V gene sequence: CDR1 WNHNN, CDR2 SYGVQD (reference sequence). After removal of 4 bases from V and 2 bases from J, the junction contained 4 bases not matched to a gene. CDR3 residues: CASSVTGENTGELFF. The DNA for the CDR3 is TGCGCCAGCAGTGTAACAGGGGAAAACACCGGGGAGCTGTTTTTT.

This rearrangement joins TRBV11-2 to TRBJ2-7; no reliable D call. Germline V gives CDR1 SGHAT, CDR2 FQNNGV. V lost 1 base and J 2 bases, leaving 12 bases between the germline ends. CDR3 length: 15 residues. CDR3 sequence: CASSLGEAPAYEQYF. The CDR3 bases are TGTGCCAGCAGCTTAGGTGAAGCCCCAGCCTACGAGCAGTACTTC.